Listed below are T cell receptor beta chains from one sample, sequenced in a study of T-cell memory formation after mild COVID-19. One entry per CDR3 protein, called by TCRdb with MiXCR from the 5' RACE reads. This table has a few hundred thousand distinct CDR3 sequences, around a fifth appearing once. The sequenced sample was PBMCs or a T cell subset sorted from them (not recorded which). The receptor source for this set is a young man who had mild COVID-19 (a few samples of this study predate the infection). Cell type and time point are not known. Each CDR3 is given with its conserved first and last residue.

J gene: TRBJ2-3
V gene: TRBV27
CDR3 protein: CASSFVVSTDTQYF

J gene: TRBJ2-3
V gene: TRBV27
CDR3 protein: CASSLSPGNTDTQYF

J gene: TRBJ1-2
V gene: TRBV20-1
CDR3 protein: CSARGYKGYGYTF

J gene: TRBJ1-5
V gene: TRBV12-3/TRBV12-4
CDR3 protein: CASSFRGTQPQHF

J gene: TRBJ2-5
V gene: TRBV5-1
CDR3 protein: CASSLALGRASQETQYF

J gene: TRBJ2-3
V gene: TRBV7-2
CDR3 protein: CASSSGLSQLTDTQYF

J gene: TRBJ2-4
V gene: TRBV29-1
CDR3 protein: CSVETVRRRAKNIQYF

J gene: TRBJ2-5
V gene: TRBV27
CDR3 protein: CASSSRTRETQYF

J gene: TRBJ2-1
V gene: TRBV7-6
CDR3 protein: CASSQVPSGEQSEQFF

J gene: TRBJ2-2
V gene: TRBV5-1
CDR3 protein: CASSRGTGNTGELFF

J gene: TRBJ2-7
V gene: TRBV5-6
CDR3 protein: CASSLLASYEQYF

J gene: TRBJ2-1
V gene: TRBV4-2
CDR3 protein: CASSQVSAEQFF

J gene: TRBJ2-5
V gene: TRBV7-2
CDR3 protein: CASSLDRVQETQYF

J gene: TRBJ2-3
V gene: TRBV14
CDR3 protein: CASSHPWGRGPSTDTQYF

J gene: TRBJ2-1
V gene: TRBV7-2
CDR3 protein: CASSKSRPGQGRSNEQFF